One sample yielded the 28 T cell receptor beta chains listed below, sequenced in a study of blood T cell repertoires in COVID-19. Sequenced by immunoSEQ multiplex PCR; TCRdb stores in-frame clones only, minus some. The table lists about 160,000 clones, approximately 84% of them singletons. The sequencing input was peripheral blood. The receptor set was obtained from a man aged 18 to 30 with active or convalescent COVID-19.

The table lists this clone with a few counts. In DNA, the CDR3 is TGCGCCAGCACCCTCAGTGGTATGAACACTGAAGCTTTCTTT. Protein: CASTLSGMNTEAFF. The chain uses TRBV5-1 and TRBJ1-1; D uncertain. This CDR3 is 14 amino acids long. Germline CDR1 and CDR2: SGHRS and YFSETQ. V was clipped by 6 bases and J by 0 bases, with 12 bases between them.

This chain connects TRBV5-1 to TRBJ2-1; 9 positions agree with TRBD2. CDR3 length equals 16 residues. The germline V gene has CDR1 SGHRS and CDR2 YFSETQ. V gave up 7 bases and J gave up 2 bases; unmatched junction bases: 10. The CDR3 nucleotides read TGCGCCAGCGGAATAATCAGCGGGGGGCCCTACAATGAGCAGTTCTTC. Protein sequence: CASGIISGGPYNEQFF.

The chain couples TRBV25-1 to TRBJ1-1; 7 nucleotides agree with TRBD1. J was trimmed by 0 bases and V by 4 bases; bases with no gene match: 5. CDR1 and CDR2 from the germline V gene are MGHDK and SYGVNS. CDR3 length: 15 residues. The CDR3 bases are TGTGCCAGCAGTGGTCCGACAGGGCTGAACACTGAAGCTTTCTTT. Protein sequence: CASSGPTGLNTEAFF.

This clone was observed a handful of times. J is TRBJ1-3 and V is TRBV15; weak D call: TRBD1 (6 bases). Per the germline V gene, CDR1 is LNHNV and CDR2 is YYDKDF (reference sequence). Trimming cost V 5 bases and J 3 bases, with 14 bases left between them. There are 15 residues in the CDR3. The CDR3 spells CATSGVGGLGNTIYF. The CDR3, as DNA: TGTGCCACCAGCGGAGTCGGGGGGCTTGGAAACACCATATATTTT.

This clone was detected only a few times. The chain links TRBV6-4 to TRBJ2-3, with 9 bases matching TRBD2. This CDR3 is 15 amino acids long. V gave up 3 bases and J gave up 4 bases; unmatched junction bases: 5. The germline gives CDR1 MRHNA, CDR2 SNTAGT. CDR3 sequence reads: CASSEGGGASDTQYF. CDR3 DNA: TGTGCCAGCAGTGAGGGCGGGGGGGCATCAGATACGCAGTATTTT.

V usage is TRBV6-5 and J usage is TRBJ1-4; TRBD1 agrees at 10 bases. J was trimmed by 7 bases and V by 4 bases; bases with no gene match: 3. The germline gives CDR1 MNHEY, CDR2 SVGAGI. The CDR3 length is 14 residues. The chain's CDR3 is CASSSGQGIEKLFF. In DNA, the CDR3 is TGTGCCAGCAGTTCGGGACAGGGGATTGAAAAACTGTTTTTT.

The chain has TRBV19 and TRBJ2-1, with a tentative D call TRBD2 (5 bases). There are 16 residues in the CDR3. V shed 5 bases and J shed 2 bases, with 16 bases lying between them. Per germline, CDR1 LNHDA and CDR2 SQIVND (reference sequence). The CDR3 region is CASSDNSGGPYNEQFF. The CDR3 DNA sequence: TGTGCCAGTAGTGACAATAGTGGCGGGCCCTACAATGAGCAGTTCTTC.

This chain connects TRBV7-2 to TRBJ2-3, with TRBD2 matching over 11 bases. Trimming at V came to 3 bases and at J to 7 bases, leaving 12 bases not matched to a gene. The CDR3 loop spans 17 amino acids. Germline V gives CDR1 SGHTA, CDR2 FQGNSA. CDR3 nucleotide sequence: TGTGCCAGCAGCTTTAGCGGGGGGGCTATAGGTACATATACGCAGTATTTT. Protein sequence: CASSFSGGAIGTYTQYF. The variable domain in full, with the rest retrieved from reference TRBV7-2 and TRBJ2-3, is GAGVSQSPSNKVTEKGKDVELRCDPISGHTALYWYRQSLGQGLEFLIYFQGNSAPDKSGLPSDRFSAERTGGSVSTLTIQRTQQEDSAVYLCASSFSGGAIGTYTQYFGPGTRLTVL.

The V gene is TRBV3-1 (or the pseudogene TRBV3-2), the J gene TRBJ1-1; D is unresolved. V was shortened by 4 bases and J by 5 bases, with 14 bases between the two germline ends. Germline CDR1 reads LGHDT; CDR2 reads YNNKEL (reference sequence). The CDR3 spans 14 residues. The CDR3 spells CASSRGSDWTEAFF. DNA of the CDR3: TGTGCCAGCAGCCGCGGCTCCGACTGGACTGAAGCTTTCTTT.

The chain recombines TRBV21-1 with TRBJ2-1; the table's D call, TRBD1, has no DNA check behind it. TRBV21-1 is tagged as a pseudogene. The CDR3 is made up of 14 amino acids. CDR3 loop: CASSKETGENEQFF. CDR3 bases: TGTGCCAGCAGCAAAGAGACAGGTGAGAATGAGCAGTTCTTC.

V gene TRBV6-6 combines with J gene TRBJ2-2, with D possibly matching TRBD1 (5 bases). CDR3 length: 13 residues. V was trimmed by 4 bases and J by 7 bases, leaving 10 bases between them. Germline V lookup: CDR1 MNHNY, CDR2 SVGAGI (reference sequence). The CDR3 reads CASSLGVNGELFF. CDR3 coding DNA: TGTGCCAGCAGTTTAGGGGTAAACGGGGAGCTGTTTTTT.

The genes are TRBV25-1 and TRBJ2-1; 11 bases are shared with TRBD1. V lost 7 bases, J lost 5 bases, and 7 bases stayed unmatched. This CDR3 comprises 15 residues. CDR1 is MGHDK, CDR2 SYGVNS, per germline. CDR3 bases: TGTGCCAGCACTGCTGGGACAGGGGGACACAATGAGCAGTTCTTC. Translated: CASTAGTGGHNEQFF.

The DNA for the CDR3 is TGTGCCAGTAGTATGGTCAGGGCAAGCCACGAGCAGTACTTC. It encodes CASSMVRASHEQYF. The chain carries TRBV19 and TRBJ2-7; tentative D call: TRBD1 (5 bases). CDR1 is LNHDA and CDR2 is SQIVND in the germline V gene (reference sequence). Trimming removed 3 bases from V and 5 bases from J, with 14 bases in between. The CDR3 covers 14 residues.

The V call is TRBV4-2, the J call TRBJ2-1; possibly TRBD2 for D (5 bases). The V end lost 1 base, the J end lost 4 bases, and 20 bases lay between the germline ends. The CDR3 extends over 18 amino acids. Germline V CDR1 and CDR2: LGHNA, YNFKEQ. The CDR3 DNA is TGTGCCAGCAGCCAAGTTGTCCAACTAGGAGTGGGGTACAATGAGCAGTTCTTC. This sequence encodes CASSQVVQLGVGYNEQFF.

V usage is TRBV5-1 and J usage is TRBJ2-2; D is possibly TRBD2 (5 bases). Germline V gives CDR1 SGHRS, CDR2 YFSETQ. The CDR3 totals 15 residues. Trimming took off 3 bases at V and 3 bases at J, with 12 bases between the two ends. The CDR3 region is CASSSGNLHTGELFF. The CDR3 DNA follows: TGCGCCAGCAGCTCCGGGAACCTACACACCGGGGAGCTGTTTTTT.

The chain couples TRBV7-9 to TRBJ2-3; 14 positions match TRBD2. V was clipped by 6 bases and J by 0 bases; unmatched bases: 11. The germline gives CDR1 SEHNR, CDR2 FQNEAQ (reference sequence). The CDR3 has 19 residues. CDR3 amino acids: CASRPGLAGAQKSTDTQYF. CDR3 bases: TGTGCCAGCAGGCCGGGACTAGCGGGGGCGCAAAAGAGCACAGATACGCAGTATTTT.

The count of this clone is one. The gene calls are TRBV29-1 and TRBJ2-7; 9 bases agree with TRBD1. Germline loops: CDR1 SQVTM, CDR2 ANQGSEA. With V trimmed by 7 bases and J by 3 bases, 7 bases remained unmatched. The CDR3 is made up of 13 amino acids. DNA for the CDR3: TGCAGCGCTTTCTTGACAGGGGGCTACGAGCAGTACTTC. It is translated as CSAFLTGGYEQYF.

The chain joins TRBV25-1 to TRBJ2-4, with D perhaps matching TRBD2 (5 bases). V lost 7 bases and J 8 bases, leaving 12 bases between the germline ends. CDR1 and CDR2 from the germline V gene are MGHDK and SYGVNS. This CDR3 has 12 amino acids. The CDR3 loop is CASIGRRDIQYF. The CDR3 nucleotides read TGTGCCAGCATTGGACGGCGGGACATTCAGTACTTC.

The CDR3 here is CASSYSVDTGEDGYTF. As DNA, the CDR3 is TGTGCCAGCAGTTACTCCGTCGATACAGGGGAAGATGGCTACACCTTC. The chain links TRBV6-2 or TRBV6-3 to TRBJ1-2; 7 bases align to TRBD1. Germline CDR1 and CDR2: MNHEY and SVGEGT. The trim removed 0 bases at V and 6 bases at J, leaving 10 bases unmatched. The CDR3 has 16 residues.

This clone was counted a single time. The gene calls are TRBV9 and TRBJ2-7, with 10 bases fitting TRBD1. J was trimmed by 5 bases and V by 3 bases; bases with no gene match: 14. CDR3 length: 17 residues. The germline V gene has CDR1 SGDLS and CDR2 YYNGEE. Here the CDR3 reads CASSAWGTGADSHEQYF. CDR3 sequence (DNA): TGTGCCAGCAGCGCTTGGGGGACAGGGGCCGATTCCCACGAGCAGTACTTC.

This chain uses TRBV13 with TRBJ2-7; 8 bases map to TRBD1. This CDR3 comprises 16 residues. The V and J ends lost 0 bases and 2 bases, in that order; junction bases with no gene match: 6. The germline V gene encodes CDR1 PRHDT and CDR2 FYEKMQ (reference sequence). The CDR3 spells CASSLGLEDRAYEQYF. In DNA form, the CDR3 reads TGTGCCAGCAGCTTAGGCCTTGAGGACAGGGCCTACGAGCAGTACTTC.

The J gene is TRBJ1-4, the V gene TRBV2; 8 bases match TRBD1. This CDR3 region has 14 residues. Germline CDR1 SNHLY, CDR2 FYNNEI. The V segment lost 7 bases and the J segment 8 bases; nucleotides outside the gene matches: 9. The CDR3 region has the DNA TGTGCCAGCAATTCAGGACAGGGTAGCGAAAAACTGTTTTTT. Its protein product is CASNSGQGSEKLFF.

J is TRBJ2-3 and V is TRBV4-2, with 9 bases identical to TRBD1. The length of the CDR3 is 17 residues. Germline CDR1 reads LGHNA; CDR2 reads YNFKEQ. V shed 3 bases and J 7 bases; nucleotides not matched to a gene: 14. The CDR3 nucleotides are TGTGCCAGCAGCCAGGAACCGGGACAGGGCCTACAAAATACGCAGTATTTT. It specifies CASSQEPGQGLQNTQYF.

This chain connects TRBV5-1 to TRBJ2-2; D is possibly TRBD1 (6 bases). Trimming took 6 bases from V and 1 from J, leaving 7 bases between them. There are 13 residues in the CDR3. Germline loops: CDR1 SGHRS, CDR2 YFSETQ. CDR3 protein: CASKGQNTGELFF. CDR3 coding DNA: TGCGCCAGCAAGGGACAGAACACCGGGGAGCTGTTTTTT.

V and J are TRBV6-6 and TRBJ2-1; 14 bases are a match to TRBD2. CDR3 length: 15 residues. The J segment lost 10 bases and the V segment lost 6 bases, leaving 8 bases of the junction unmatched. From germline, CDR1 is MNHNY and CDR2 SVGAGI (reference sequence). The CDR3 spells CASSPGLAGGREQFF. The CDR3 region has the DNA TGTGCCAGCAGCCCCGGACTAGCGGGGGGTAGGGAGCAGTTCTTC.

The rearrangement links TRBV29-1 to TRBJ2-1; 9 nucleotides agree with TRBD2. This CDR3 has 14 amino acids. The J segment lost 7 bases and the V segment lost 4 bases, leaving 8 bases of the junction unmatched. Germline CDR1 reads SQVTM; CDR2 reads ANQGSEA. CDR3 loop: CSVVRTSVINEQFF. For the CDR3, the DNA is TGCAGCGTTGTTCGGACTAGCGTAATTAATGAGCAGTTCTTC.

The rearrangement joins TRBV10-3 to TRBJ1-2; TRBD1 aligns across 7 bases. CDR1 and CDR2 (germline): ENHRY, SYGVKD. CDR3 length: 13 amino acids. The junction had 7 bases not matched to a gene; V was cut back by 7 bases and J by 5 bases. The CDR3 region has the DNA TGTGCCATCAACTTCGGCAGGGGGTATGGCTACACCTTC. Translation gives CAINFGRGYGYTF.

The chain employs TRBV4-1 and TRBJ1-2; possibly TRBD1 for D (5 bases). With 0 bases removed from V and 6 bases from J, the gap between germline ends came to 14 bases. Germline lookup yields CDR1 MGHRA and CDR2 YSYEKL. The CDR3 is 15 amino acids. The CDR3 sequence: CASSQDARVDHGYTF. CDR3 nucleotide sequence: TGCGCCAGCAGCCAAGACGCCAGGGTAGATCATGGCTACACCTTC.